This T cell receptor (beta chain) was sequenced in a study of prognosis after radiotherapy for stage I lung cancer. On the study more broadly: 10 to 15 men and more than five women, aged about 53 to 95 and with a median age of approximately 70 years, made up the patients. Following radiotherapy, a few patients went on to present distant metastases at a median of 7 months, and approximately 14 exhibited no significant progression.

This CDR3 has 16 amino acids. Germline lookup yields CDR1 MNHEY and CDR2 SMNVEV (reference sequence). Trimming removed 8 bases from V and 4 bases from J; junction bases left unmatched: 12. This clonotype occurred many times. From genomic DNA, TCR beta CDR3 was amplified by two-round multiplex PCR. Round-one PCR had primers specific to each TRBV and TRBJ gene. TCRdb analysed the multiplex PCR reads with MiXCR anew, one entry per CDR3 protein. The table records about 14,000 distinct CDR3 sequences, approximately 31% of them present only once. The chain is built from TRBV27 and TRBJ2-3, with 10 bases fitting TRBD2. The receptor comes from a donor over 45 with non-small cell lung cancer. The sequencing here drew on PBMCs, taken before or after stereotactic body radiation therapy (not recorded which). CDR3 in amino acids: CASASRLAGPADTQYF. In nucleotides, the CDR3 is TGTGCCAGCGCCTCCCGACTAGCGGGTCCAGCAGATACGCAGTATTTT.